Below are 19 T cell receptor beta chains sequenced from a single sample in a study of PD-L1 blockade in urothelial cancer. Sequencing used immunoSEQ multiplex PCR; TCRdb keeps in-frame clones, though not all of them. The sample has under 130,000 clones; approximately 85% are singletons. The source was PBMCs, collected around atezolizumab (anti-PD-L1) treatment. The origin of the receptors is a man in his forties or fifties with urothelial cancer.

The J gene is TRBJ2-3, the V gene TRBV7-9, with D perhaps TRBD1 (6 bases). The V gene lost 6 bases and the J gene lost 2 bases, with 15 bases spanning the gap. The CDR3 has 15 amino acids. CDR1 SEHNR and CDR2 FQNEAQ come from the germline V gene (reference sequence). CDR3 sequence: CASSSQGILTDTQYF. CDR3 DNA: TGTGCCAGCAGTTCGCAGGGGATCCTCACAGATACGCAGTATTTT.

This chain joins TRBV7-2 and TRBJ1-6, with D unresolved. The V end was cut by 5 bases, the J end by 16 bases, with 21 bases between. This CDR3 contains 14 residues. The germline V gene encodes CDR1 SGHTA and CDR2 FQGNSA. Here the CDR3 DNA reads TGTGCCAGCAGCCGGTCGATTGACACTCTTGTTCTCCACTTT. Translated: CASSRSIDTLVLHF.

This sequence joins TRBV27 and TRBJ1-2; D not certain. This CDR3 is built from 15 residues. The V end was cut by 5 bases, the J end by 4 bases, with 17 bases between. In germline, CDR1 is MNHEY, CDR2 SMNVEV (reference sequence). Here the CDR3 reads CASSPFPPGPYGYTF. CDR3 nucleotide sequence: TGTGCCAGCAGTCCCTTCCCGCCAGGTCCCTATGGCTACACCTTC.

The chain has TRBV7-2 and TRBJ2-2; 8 nucleotides align to TRBD2. Germline CDR1 reads SGHTA; CDR2 reads FQGNSA. V lost 1 base to trimming and J lost 7 bases; unmatched junction nucleotides: 8. The CDR3 extends over 16 amino acids. In DNA form, the CDR3 reads TGTGCCAGCAGCTTAGTCCCGGGAGGGGGTATCGGGGAGCTGTTTTTT. This translates into CASSLVPGGGIGELFF.

The chain employs TRBV6-5 and TRBJ1-6; D ambiguous. From germline, CDR1 is MNHEY and CDR2 SVGAGI. The CDR3 is 14 amino acids. V was trimmed by 5 bases and J by 7 bases, leaving 12 bases between them. The CDR3 DNA reads TGTGCCAGCAGTCCACAGTGGAGGAATTCACCCCTCCACTTT. It is translated as CASSPQWRNSPLHF.

This clone appeared once. The rearrangement links TRBV30 to TRBJ1-1; D is uncertain. CDR3 length: 13 amino acids. Germline assignment: CDR1 GTSNPN and CDR2 SVGIG (reference sequence). Deletions cut 4 bases from V and 5 bases from J, with 14 bases between. The DNA of the CDR3 is TGTGCCTGGAACCCCTCCCCAGTGACTGAAGCTTTCTTT. Encoded protein: CAWNPSPVTEAFF.

This clone was observed a handful of times. The genes are TRBV10-1 and TRBJ2-2; 7 nucleotides match TRBD1. The V gene's germline CDR1 is WNHNN and CDR2 SYGVQD (reference sequence). The CDR3 contains 15 residues. With V trimmed by 6 bases and J by 3 bases, 7 bases remained unmatched. The CDR3 loop reads CASSSTGRDTGELFF. In nucleotides, the CDR3 is TGCGCCAGCAGCTCGACAGGGCGAGACACCGGGGAGCTGTTTTTT.

This clone was counted a few times. This rearrangement joins TRBV6-5 to TRBJ2-5; 8 bases fit TRBD1. Per germline, CDR1 MNHEY and CDR2 SVGAGI. The CDR3 spans 13 residues. The trim removed 6 bases at V and 5 bases at J, leaving 5 bases unmatched. CDR3 sequence: CASRFRGPETQYF. The CDR3 nucleotides are TGTGCCAGCAGGTTCAGGGGGCCCGAGACCCAGTACTTC.

V gene TRBV4-1 combines with J gene TRBJ2-1; 11 bases agree with TRBD2. V was clipped by 7 bases and J by 5 bases; unmatched bases: 19. Germline values: CDR1 MGHRA, CDR2 YSYEKL. This CDR3 region has 19 residues. The CDR3 spells CASKHSLSGRASRDNEQFF. DNA of the CDR3: TGCGCCAGCAAACACTCACTTAGCGGGAGGGCCTCTAGGGACAATGAGCAGTTCTTC.

CDR3 loop: CASSRTGTGVHEQYF. The CDR3 DNA sequence: TGTGCCAGCAGTCGAACCGGGACAGGGGTCCACGAGCAGTACTTC. This chain connects TRBV6-5 to TRBJ2-7, with 10 positions matching TRBD1. This CDR3 spans 15 amino acids. Germline lookup yields CDR1 MNHEY and CDR2 SVGAGI. V shed 5 bases and J 5 bases; nucleotides not matched to a gene: 9.

The V gene is TRBV2, the J gene TRBJ2-2; D not certain. Germline V CDR1 and CDR2: SNHLY, FYNNEI. The CDR3 covers 11 residues. V lost 6 bases and J 5 bases, leaving 4 bases between the germline ends. Written as DNA, the CDR3 is TGTGCCAGCAGACAAACCGGGGAGCTGTTTTTT. Its translation is CASRQTGELFF. Drawing the rest from reference TRBV2 and TRBJ2-2, the complete variable domain is EPEVTQTPSHQVTQMGQEVILRCVPISNHLYFYWYRQILGQKVEFLVSFYNNEISEKSEIFDDQFSVERPDGSNFTLKIRSTKLEDSAMYFCASRQTGELFFGEGSRLTVL.

This chain links TRBV15 with TRBJ2-5; 9 positions match TRBD2. The V gene's germline CDR1 is LNHNV and CDR2 YYDKDF (reference sequence). This CDR3 region has 19 residues. V lost 5 bases to trimming and J lost 1 base; unmatched junction nucleotides: 17. CDR3 loop: CATSSPARGTSSSQETQYF. In nucleotides, the CDR3 is TGTGCCACCAGCTCCCCTGCCCGAGGGACTAGCTCGTCCCAAGAGACCCAGTACTTC.

The chain links TRBV6-1 to TRBJ2-7; TRBD2 is a possible D gene (7 bases). This CDR3 spans 15 amino acids. The ends were cut back, 8 bases at V and 7 bases at J, with 24 bases in the middle. The germline gives CDR1 MNHNS, CDR2 SASEGT. As DNA, the CDR3 is TGTGCCAGCGTGGAGGGGGGGGCTGGAATAGGAGAGCAGTACTTC. It codes for CASVEGGAGIGEQYF.

This sequence joins TRBV28 and TRBJ1-2; D perhaps matches TRBD1 (5 bases). The CDR3 contains 13 residues. CDR1 and CDR2 from the germline V gene are MDHEN and SYDVKM. The V end lost 6 bases, the J end lost 7 bases, and 15 bases lay between the germline ends. The CDR3 sequence is CASSRGGVIGYTF. CDR3 nucleotides: TGTGCCAGCAGCCGGGGGGGGGTAATTGGCTACACCTTC.

The chain has TRBV30 and TRBJ2-2; TRBD1 matches 7 bases. This CDR3 comprises 15 residues. Germline V CDR1 and CDR2: GTSNPN, SVGIG (reference sequence). V gave up 4 bases and J gave up 0 bases; unmatched junction bases: 5. CDR3 residues: CAWKPTGTNTGELFF. As DNA, the CDR3 is TGTGCCTGGAAACCGACAGGGACGAACACCGGGGAGCTGTTTTTT.

The J gene is TRBJ2-1, the V gene TRBV30; TRBD2 matches 11 bases. After removal of 3 bases from V and 9 bases from J, the junction contained 10 bases not matched to a gene. The V gene's germline CDR1 is GTSNPN and CDR2 SVGIG (reference sequence). The CDR3 covers 15 residues. CDR3 protein: CAWSEGTSGKREQFF. CDR3 in DNA: TGTGCCTGGAGCGAAGGGACTAGCGGTAAACGTGAGCAGTTCTTC. The variable domain in full, completed from reference TRBV30 and TRBJ2-1, reads SQTIHQWPATLVQPVGSPLSLECTVEGTSNPNLYWYRQAAGRGLQLLFYSVGIGQISSEVPQNLSASRPQDRQFILSSKKLLLSDSGFYLCAWSEGTSGKREQFFGPGTRLTVL.

The chain combines TRBV19 with TRBJ1-1, with D perhaps matching TRBD1 (5 bases). CDR1 LNHDA and CDR2 SQIVND come from the germline V gene (reference sequence). This CDR3 comprises 15 residues. The V gene lost 1 base and the J gene lost 5 bases, with 14 bases spanning the gap. The CDR3 region is CASSIGGGLRTEAFF. The CDR3 DNA sequence: TGTGCCAGTAGTATAGGGGGGGGACTGCGGACTGAAGCTTTCTTT.

The chain carries TRBV6-5 and TRBJ1-4, with D possibly matching TRBD1 (6 bases). The CDR3 consists of 15 residues. V was clipped by 0 bases and J by 6 bases, with 11 bases between them. Germline V gives CDR1 MNHEY, CDR2 SVGAGI. CDR3 in DNA: TGTGCCAGCAGTTACTCGGGGGCGTTGGATGAAAAACTGTTTTTT. This codes for CASSYSGALDEKLFF.

This chain joins TRBV7-8 and TRBJ2-7, with D uncertain. The germline gives CDR1 SGHVS, CDR2 FQNEAQ. Deletions cut 5 bases from V and 6 bases from J, with 11 bases between. CDR3 length: 12 residues. Here the CDR3 reads CASSAAVGEQYF. The CDR3 DNA reads TGTGCCAGCAGCGCCGCGGTGGGCGAGCAGTACTTC. The full variable domain, its missing parts supplied by reference TRBV7-8 and TRBJ2-7, is GAGVSQSPRYKVAKRGQDVALRCDPISGHVSLFWYQQALGQGPEFLTYFQNEAQLDKSGLPSDRFFAERPEGSVSTLKIQRTQQEDSAVYLCASSAAVGEQYFGPGTRLTVT.